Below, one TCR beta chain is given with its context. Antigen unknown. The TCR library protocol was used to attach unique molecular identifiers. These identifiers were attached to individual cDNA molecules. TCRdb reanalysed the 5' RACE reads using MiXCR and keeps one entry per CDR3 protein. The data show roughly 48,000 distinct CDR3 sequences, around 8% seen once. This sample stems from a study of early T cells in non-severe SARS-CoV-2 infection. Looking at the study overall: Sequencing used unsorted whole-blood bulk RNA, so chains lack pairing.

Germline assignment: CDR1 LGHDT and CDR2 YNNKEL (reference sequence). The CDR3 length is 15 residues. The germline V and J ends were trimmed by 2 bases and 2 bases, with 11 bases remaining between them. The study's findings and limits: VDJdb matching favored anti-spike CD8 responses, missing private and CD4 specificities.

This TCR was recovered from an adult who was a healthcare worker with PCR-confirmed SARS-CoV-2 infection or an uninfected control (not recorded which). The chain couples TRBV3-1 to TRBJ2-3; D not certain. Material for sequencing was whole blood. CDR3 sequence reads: CASSQPPLNTDTQYF. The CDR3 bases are TGTGCCAGCAGCCAACCGCCTCTGAACACAGATACGCAGTATTTT.